A single T cell receptor beta chain is shown here with its context. This sample is part of a study of blood T cell repertoires in COVID-19. Study context: There were acute and convalescent COVID-19 samples, and they came from the United States, Italy and Spain. PBMCs, B-cell-depleted T cells, or T cells provided the cDNA or gDNA that made up the material.

This CDR3 contains 15 residues. Trimming cost V 6 bases and J 4 bases, with 18 bases left between them. Germline CDR1 reads LNHDA; CDR2 reads SQIVND (reference sequence). In the study's own analysis: The assay estimated nucleated cells by amplifying reference gene primers. Repertoires were generated with immunoSEQ multiplex PCR, while TCRdb's copy carries only in-frame clones and drops some. The V and J calls and the clone size are those of that table, but D and trimming were determined from the DNA. This sample yields a few hundred thousand clones, of which roughly 89% are seen a single time; around 2.3% belongs to the top ten.

This receptor was taken from a woman aged 60-75 years with COVID-19, enrolled during active disease. The chain links TRBV19 to TRBJ2-5; D is possibly TRBD1 (6 bases). Sequenced material: peripheral blood. The CDR3 region has the DNA TGTGCCAGTAGAGACCAGGGGCCGAGGGGAGAGACCCAGTACTTC. It codes for CASRDQGPRGETQYF.